This TCR beta chain was identified in a study of blood T cell repertoires in COVID-19. Study-level information: Italy, Spain and the United States were the sources of the convalescent and acute COVID-19 samples.

Germline assignment: CDR1 LGHDT and CDR2 YNNKEL (reference sequence). V shed 4 bases and J 2 bases; nucleotides not matched to a gene: 5. The CDR3 is made up of 15 amino acids. Participants were aged 18 to 89 years from approximately 25 US areas. The protocol was immunoSEQ multiplex PCR, while the TCRdb copy is restricted to in-frame clones and leaves out a portion. The repertoire includes fewer than 500,000 clones, approximately 89% of them detected once, and under 1.5% sits in the top ten. Sequencing input: PBMCs or T cells enriched from blood (not recorded which). This chain connects TRBV3-1 (or the pseudogene TRBV3-2) to TRBJ2-7; 10 bases agree with TRBD1. The receptor comes from a young man who had recovered from COVID-19. The CDR3 bases are TGTGCCAGCAGCCCCGGACAGGGGGTCCCCTACGAGCAGTACTTC. This encodes CASSPGQGVPYEQYF.